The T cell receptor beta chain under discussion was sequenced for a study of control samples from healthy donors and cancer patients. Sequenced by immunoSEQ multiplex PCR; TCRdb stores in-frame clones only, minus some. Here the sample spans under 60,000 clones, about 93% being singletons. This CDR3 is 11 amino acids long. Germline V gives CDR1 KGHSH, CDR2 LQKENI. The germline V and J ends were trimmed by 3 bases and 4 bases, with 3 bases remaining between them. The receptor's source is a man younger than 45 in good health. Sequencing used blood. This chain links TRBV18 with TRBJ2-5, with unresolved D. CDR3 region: CASSPGETQYF. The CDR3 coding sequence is TGTGCCAGCTCACCCGGAGAGACCCAGTACTTC. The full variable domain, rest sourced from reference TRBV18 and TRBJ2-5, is NAGVMQNPRHLVRRRGQEARLRCSPMKGHSHVYWYRQLPEEGLKFMVYLQKENIIDESGMPKERFSAEFPKEGPSILRIQQVVRGDSAAYFCASSPGETQYFGPGTRLLVL.